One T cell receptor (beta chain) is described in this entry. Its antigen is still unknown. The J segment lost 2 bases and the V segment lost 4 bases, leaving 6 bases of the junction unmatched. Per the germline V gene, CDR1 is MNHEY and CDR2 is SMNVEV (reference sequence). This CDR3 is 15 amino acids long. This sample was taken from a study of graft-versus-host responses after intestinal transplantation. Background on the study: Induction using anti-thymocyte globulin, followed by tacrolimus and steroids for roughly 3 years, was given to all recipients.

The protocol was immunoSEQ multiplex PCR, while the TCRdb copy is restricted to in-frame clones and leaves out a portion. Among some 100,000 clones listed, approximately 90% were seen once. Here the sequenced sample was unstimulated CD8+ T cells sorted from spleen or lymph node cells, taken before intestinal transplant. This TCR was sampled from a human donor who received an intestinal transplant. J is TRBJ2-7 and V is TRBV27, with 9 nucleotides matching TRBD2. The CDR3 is CASSSTTSGTYEQYF. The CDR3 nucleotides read TGTGCCAGCAGTTCCACGACTAGCGGCACCTACGAGCAGTACTTC.